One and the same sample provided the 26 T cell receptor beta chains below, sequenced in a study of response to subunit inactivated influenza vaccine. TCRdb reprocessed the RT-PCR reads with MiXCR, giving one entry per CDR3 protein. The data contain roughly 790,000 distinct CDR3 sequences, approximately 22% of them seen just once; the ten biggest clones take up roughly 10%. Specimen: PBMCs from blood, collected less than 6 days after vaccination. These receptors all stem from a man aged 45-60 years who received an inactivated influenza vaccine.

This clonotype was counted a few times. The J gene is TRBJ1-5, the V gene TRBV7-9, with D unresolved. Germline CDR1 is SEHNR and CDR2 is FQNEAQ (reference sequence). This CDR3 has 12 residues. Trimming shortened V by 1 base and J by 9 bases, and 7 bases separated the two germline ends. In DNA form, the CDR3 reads TGTGCCAGCAGCTTAGAGCGTGGGCCCCAGCATTTT. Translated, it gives CASSLERGPQHF.

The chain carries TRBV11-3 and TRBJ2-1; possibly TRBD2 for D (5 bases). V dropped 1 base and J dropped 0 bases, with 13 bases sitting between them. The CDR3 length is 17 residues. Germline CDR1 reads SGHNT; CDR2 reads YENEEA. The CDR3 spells CASSLGQRWSSYNEQFF. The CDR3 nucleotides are TGTGCCAGCAGCTTAGGTCAGCGGTGGAGCTCCTACAATGAGCAGTTCTTC.

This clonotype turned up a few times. CDR3 DNA sequence: TGCGCCAGCAAGCAGGCCACAGATACGCAGTATTTT. Translated: CASKQATDTQYF. The rearrangement joins TRBV5-1 to TRBJ2-3, with D uncertain. Trimming removed 6 bases from V and 2 bases from J, with 7 bases in between. The V gene's germline CDR1 is SGHRS and CDR2 YFSETQ. CDR3 size: 12 residues.

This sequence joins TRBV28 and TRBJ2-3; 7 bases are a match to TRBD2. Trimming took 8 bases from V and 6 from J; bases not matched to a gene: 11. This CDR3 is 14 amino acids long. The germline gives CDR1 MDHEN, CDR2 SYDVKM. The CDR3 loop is CASAPTGTKDTQYF. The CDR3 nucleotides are TGTGCCAGCGCCCCAACCGGGACTAAGGATACGCAGTATTTT.

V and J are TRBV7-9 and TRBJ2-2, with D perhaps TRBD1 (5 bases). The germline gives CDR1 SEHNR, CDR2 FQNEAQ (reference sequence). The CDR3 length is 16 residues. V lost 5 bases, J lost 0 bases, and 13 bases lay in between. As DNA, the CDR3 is TGTGCCAGCAGCAAGACAGTTTTTTCGAACACCGGGGAGCTGTTTTTT. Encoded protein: CASSKTVFSNTGELFF.

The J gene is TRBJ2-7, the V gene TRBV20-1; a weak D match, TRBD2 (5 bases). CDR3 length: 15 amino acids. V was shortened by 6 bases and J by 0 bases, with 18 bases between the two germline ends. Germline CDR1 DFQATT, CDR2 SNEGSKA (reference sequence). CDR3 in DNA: TGCAGTGCCGGATCTGTCAGCGGAAGCTCCTACGAGCAGTACTTC. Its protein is CSAGSVSGSSYEQYF.

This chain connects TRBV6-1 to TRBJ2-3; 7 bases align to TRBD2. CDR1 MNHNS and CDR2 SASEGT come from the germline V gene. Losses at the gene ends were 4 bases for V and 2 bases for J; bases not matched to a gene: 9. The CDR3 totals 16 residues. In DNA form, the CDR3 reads TGTGCCAGCAGTGGGTCTAGCGGCGGATACACAGATACGCAGTATTTT. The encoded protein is CASSGSSGGYTDTQYF.

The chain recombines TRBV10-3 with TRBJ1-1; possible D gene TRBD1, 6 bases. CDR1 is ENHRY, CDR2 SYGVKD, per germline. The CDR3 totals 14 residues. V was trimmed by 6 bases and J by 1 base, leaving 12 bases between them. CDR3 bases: TGTGCCATCAGCTACGGGGGCAAGAACACTGAAGCTTTCTTT. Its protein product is CAISYGGKNTEAFF.

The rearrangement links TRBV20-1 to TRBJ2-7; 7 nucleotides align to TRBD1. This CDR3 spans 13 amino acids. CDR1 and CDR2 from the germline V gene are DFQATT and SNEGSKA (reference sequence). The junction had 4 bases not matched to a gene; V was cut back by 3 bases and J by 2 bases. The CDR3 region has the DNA TGCAGTGCTAGCGGGACAGCGGCCTACGAGCAGTACTTC. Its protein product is CSASGTAAYEQYF.

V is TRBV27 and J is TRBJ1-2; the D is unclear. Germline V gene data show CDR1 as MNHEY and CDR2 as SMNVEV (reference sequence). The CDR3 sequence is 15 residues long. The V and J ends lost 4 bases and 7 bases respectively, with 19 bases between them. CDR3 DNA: TGTGCCAGCAGTTCCCCAACCGGGTCACGTAGTGGCTACACCTTC. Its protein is CASSSPTGSRSGYTF.

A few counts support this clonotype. The CDR3 protein is CASSQVTSGYNEQFF. The CDR3 region has the DNA TGCGCCAGCAGCCAAGTAACTAGCGGATACAATGAGCAGTTCTTC. The J gene is TRBJ2-1, the V gene TRBV4-3; TRBD2 matches at 8 bases. This CDR3 is 15 amino acids long. J lost 4 bases, V lost 1 base, and 3 bases had no gene match. Germline V gene lookup returns CDR1 LGHNA and CDR2 YSLEER.

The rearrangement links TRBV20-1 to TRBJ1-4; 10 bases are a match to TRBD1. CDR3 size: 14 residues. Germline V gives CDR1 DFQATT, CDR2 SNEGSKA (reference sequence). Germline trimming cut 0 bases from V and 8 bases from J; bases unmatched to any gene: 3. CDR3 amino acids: CSARDGTGVEKLFF. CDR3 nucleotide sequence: TGCAGTGCTAGAGACGGGACAGGGGTCGAAAAACTGTTTTTT.

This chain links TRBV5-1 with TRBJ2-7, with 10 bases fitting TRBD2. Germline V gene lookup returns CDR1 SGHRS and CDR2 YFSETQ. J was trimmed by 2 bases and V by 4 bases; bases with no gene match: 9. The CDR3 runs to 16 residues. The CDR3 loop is CASSVFVAGGAYEQYF. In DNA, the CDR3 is TGCGCCAGCAGCGTCTTTGTAGCGGGGGGAGCCTACGAGCAGTACTTC. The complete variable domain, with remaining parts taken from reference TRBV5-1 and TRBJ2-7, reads KAGVTQTPRYLIKTRGQQVTLSCSPISGHRSVSWYQQTPGQGLQFLFEYFSETQRNKGNFPGRFSGRQFSNSRSEMNVSTLELGDSALYLCASSVFVAGGAYEQYFGPGTRLTVT.

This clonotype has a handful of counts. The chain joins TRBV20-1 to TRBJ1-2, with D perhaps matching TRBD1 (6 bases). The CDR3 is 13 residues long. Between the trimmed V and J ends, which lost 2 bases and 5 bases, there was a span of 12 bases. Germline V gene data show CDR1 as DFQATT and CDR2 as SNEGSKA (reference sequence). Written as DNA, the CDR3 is TGCAGTGCTAGACACAGGGCCCGATATGGCTACACCTTC. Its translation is CSARHRARYGYTF.

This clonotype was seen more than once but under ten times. The DNA for the CDR3 is TGTGCCAGCAGCCCCATCTCGGCGGGGGATGAGCAGTTCTTC. It is translated as CASSPISAGDEQFF. This sequence joins TRBV7-2 and TRBJ2-1; TRBD2 aligns across 7 bases. The CDR3 is made up of 14 amino acids. The V gene's germline CDR1 is SGHTA and CDR2 FQGNSA. J lost 8 bases, V lost 5 bases, and 9 bases had no gene match.

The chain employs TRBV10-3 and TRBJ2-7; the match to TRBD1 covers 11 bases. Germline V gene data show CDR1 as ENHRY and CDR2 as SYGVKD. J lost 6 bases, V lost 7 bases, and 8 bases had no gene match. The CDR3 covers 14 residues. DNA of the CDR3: TGTGCCATCACTCCGGGACAGGGGGTTGGCGAGCAGTACTTC. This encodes CAITPGQGVGEQYF.

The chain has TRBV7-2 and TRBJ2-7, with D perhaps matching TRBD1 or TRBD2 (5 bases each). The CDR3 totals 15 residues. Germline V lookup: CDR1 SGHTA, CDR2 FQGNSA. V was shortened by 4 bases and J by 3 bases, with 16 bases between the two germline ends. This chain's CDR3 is CASSSAGTTLYEQYF. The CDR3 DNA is TGTGCCAGCAGCTCGGCCGGGACCACTCTCTACGAGCAGTACTTC.

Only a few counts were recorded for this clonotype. The chain's CDR3 is CASSYGTQGYTF. CDR3 sequence (DNA): TGTGCCAGCAGCTACGGGACTCAAGGCTACACCTTC. J is TRBJ1-2 and V is TRBV3-1, with a tentative D call TRBD1 (5 bases). V gave up 5 bases and J gave up 8 bases, with 12 bases separating them. This CDR3 has 12 residues. Germline values: CDR1 LGHDT, CDR2 YNNKEL (reference sequence).

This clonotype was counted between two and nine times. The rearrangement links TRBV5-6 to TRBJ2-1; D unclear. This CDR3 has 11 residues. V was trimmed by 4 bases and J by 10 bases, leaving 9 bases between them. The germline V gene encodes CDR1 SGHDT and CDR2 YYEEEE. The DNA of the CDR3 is TGTGCCAGCAGCCACTACGGGGAGCAGTTCTTC. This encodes CASSHYGEQFF.

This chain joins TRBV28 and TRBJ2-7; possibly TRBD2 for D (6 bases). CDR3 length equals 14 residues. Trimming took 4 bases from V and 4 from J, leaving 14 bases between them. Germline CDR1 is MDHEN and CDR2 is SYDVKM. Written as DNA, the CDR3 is TGTGCCAGCAGTTCGGGGGTTGGGTGGTACGAGCAGTACTTC. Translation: CASSSGVGWYEQYF.

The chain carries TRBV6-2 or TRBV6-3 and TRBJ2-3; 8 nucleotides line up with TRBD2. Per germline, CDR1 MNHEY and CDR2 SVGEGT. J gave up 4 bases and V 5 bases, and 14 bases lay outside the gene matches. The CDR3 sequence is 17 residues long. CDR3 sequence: CASSRTSFATPADTQYF. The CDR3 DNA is TGTGCCAGCAGTCGGACTAGCTTCGCGACACCAGCAGATACGCAGTATTTT.

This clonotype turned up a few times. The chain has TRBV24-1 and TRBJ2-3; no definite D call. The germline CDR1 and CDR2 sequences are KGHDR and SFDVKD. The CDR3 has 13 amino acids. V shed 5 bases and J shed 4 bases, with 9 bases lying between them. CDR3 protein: CATSAPPADTQYF. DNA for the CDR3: TGTGCCACCAGTGCCCCCCCGGCAGATACGCAGTATTTT.

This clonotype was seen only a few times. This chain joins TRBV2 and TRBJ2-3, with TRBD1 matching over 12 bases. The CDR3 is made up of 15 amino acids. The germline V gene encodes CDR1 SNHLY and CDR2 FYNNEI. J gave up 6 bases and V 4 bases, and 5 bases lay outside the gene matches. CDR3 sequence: CASSAGQGAADTQYF. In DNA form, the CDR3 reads TGTGCCAGCAGTGCGGGACAGGGGGCCGCTGATACGCAGTATTTT.

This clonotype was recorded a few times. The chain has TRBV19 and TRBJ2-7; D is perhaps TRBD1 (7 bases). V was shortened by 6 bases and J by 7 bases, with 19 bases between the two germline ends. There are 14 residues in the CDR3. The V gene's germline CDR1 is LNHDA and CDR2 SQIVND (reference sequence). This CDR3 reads CASRSLAGGGEQYF. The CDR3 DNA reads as TGTGCCAGTAGGAGCCTGGCAGGGGGAGGAGAGCAGTACTTC. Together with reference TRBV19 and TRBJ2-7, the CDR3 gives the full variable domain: DGGITQSPKYLFRKEGQNVTLSCEQNLNHDAMYWYRQDPGQGLRLIYYSQIVNDFQKGDIAEGYSVSREKKESFPLTVTSAQKNPTAFYLCASRSLAGGGEQYFGPGTRLTVT.

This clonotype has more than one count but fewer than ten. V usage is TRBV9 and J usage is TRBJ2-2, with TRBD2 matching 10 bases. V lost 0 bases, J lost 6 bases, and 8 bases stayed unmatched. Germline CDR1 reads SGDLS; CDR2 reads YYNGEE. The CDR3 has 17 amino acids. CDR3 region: CASSVGFLAGEAGELFF. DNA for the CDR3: TGTGCCAGCAGCGTAGGCTTTCTAGCGGGAGAGGCCGGGGAGCTGTTTTTT.

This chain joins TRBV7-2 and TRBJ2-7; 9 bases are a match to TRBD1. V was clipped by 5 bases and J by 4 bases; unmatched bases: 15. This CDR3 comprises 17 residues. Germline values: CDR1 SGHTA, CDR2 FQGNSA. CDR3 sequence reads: CASSLSQTNRGLYEQYF. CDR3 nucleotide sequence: TGTGCCAGCAGCCTATCACAAACAAACAGGGGGCTATACGAGCAGTACTTC. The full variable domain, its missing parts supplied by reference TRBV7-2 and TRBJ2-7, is GAGVSQSPSNKVTEKGKDVELRCDPISGHTALYWYRQSLGQGLEFLIYFQGNSAPDKSGLPSDRFSAERTGGSVSTLTIQRTQQEDSAVYLCASSLSQTNRGLYEQYFGPGTRLTVT.